This is a list of T cell receptor beta chains from one sample in a study of blood T cell repertoires in COVID-19. Only in-frame clones appear in the TCRdb table, and some are missing; sequencing was by immunoSEQ multiplex PCR. The sample includes about 170,000 clones, about 85% seen only once; the top ten take about 1.2%. Sequencing was carried out using peripheral blood. These receptors originate from a man in his sixties who had recovered from COVID-19. CDR3s include the opening cysteine and the closing phenylalanine or tryptophan. Each record gives: clone size, V gene, D gene, J gene, CDR3 DNA, CDR3 protein. A D gene is named only where the DNA matches it firmly. Where a row states a size, it is once, few, many or the class of an expanded clone; other rows omit it.

>NA|TRBV2|NA|TRBJ2-7
TGTGCCAGCAGTGAACTTCCCTACGAGCAGTACTTC
CASSELPYEQYF
>once|TRBV5-1|TRBD1|TRBJ2-5
TGCGCCAGCAGCTTGGGGGACAGGCGCCAAGAGACCCAGTACTTC
CASSLGDRRQETQYF
>once|TRBV30|NA|TRBJ1-1
TGTGCCTGGAGTGGAGGGGGAACTGAAGCTTTCTTT
CAWSGGGTEAFF
>NA|TRBV7-2|TRBD1|TRBJ1-2
TGTGCCAGCAGACAGGGACAGGCCTATGGCTACACCTTC
CASRQGQAYGYTF
>NA|TRBV5-4|TRBD1|TRBJ2-2
TGTGCCAGCAGCCTGGGACAGATACAGAACACCGGGGAGCTGTTTTTT
CASSLGQIQNTGELFF
>NA|TRBV30|TRBD1|TRBJ2-7
TGTGCCTGGAGCCCCCAGGGGGCGGGCGAGCAGTACTTC
CAWSPQGAGEQYF
>few|TRBV18|NA|TRBJ1-1
TGTGCCAGCTCACCTGCTTACCTCGACAGCTTTGCAAGAGGGAACACTGAAGCTTTCTTT
CASSPAYLDSFARGNTEAFF
>NA|TRBV11-3|NA|TRBJ2-1
TGTGCCAGCAGTGGTACAGGGATATACAATGAGCAGTTCTTC
CASSGTGIYNEQFF
>NA|TRBV5-1|TRBD2|TRBJ2-1
TGCGCCAGCAGCTTGGAGCTAGCGGGGGTGGGCAATGAGCAGTTCTTC
CASSLELAGVGNEQFF
>NA|TRBV29-1|TRBD1|TRBJ1-2
TGCAGCGGCGGAGGGGGCAATGGCTACACCTTC
CSGGGGNGYTF
>few|TRBV7-9|TRBD1|TRBJ2-7
TGTGCCAGCAGCCCGCCGGGGACAGGGGAAGAGCAGTACTTC
CASSPPGTGEEQYF
>NA|TRBV2|TRBD1|TRBJ1-6
TGTGCCAGCACAGAGAGGACAGGGAATTCACCCCTCCACTTT
CASTERTGNSPLHF
>NA|TRBV6-6|NA|TRBJ1-6
TGTGCCAGCAGCCAACTCCTAAATTCACCCCTCCACTTT
CASSQLLNSPLHF
>NA|TRBV6-6|NA|TRBJ2-7
TGTGCCAGCAGTTACCTCTTGGGGGCCGAGCAGTACTTC
CASSYLLGAEQYF
>NA|TRBV5-4|TRBD2|TRBJ2-3
TGTGCCAGCTCCCGGGACTATGTCACAGATACGCAGTATTTT
CASSRDYVTDTQYF
>NA|TRBV7-9|NA|TRBJ2-1
TGTGCCAGCACCTCCCCCGACAGACACAATGAGCAGTTCTTC
CASTSPDRHNEQFF
>NA|TRBV20-1|NA|TRBJ1-1
TGCAGTGTCAATCCGGAGGCTGAAGCTTTCTTT
CSVNPEAEAFF
>NA|TRBV9|NA|TRBJ1-2
TGTGCCAGCAGCGCGAACTATGGCTACACCTTC
CASSANYGYTF
>NA|TRBV11-3|NA|TRBJ2-2
TGTGCCAGCAGCATGTTACAGGGCCGCCAGACCGGGGAGCTGTTTTTT
CASSMLQGRQTGELFF
>NA|TRBV4-2|NA|TRBJ2-7
TGTGCCAGCAGTCCCCGGGACATTGGGACGTACGAGCAGTACTTC
CASSPRDIGTYEQYF
>NA|TRBV6-6|NA|TRBJ1-2
TGTGCCAGCAGCACCATCGGGGAGAACTATGGCTACACCTTC
CASSTIGENYGYTF
>NA|TRBV25-1|NA|TRBJ1-1
TGTGCCAGCAGTGGGCATGTTTCCACTGAAGCTTTCTTT
CASSGHVSTEAFF
>NA|TRBV7-2|NA|TRBJ2-6
TGTGCCAGCAGCCTATCGACAGGTTCCGCTGGGGCCAACGTCCTGACTTTC
CASSLSTGSAGANVLTF
>few|TRBV4-1|TRBD1|TRBJ1-2
TGCGCCAGCAGCCCAGACTCCCCCCGGACAGGGGGTTTCTCTCCTAACTATGGCTACACCTTC
CASSPDSPRTGGFSPNYGYTF
>NA|TRBV11-2|NA|TRBJ2-3
TGTGCCAGCAGCCTAGACTTCGATACGCAGTATTTT
CASSLDFDTQYF
>NA|TRBV5-1|NA|TRBJ1-2
TGCGCCAGCAGAGGGGGTTCGATAGACTATGGCTACACCTTC
CASRGGSIDYGYTF
>NA|TRBV5-1|NA|TRBJ1-1
TGCGCCAGCAGCCCCCGGAGATCGATGAACACTGAAGCTTTCTTT
CASSPRRSMNTEAFF
>NA|TRBV9|NA|TRBJ2-5
TGTGCCAGCAGCGTAGAGCCAGGGGCGGGCCAAGAGACCCAGTACTTC
CASSVEPGAGQETQYF
>NA|TRBV25-1|TRBD1|TRBJ2-7
TGTGCCAGCAGTGAAGGACAGGGCACTTTCTACGAGCAGTACTTC
CASSEGQGTFYEQYF